This TCR beta chain was obtained from a study of blood T cell repertoires in COVID-19. Between the trimmed V and J ends, which lost 0 bases and 2 bases, there was a span of 14 bases. The CDR3 covers 16 residues. Germline V gene data show CDR1 as LGHDT and CDR2 as YNNKEL (reference sequence). Generated by immunoSEQ multiplex PCR, the TCRdb table keeps only in-frame clones and is missing some. The table records some 330,000 clones, more than 75% of them present only once. The TCR comes from a woman aged 50 to 60 with active or convalescent COVID-19. The genes are TRBV3-1 (or the pseudogene TRBV3-2) and TRBJ2-7; TRBD2 might be the D (5 bases). Sequencing used peripheral blood. CDR3 nucleotide sequence: TGTGCCAGCAGCCAAGATATTACTAGGGAGACCTACGAGCAGTACTTC. Amino acids: CASSQDITRETYEQYF.